This T cell receptor (beta chain) was documented in a study of blood T cell repertoires in COVID-19. In the study overall: COVID-19 samples collected from the United States, Italy and Spain covered acute and convalescent phases.

This clone appeared a single time. Germline CDR1 and CDR2: SNHLY and FYNNEI. The CDR3 runs to 15 residues. V shed 3 bases and J 3 bases; nucleotides not matched to a gene: 3. TCRdb's copy holds only in-frame clones and misses some; the assay was immunoSEQ multiplex PCR. Seen here are about 300,000 clones, about nine tenths observed once, and the top ten hold 4.5% to 6.5%. Individuals drawn from around 25 US areas were about 18 to 89 years old. What was sequenced was PBMCs or T cells enriched from blood (not recorded which). The clonotype was recovered from a man aged 55 to 70 who had recovered from COVID-19. The J gene is TRBJ1-4, the V gene TRBV2; 8 bases fit TRBD1. CDR3: CASSELGQANEKLFF. As DNA, the CDR3 is TGTGCCAGCAGTGAGCTGGGACAGGCTAATGAAAAACTGTTTTTT.